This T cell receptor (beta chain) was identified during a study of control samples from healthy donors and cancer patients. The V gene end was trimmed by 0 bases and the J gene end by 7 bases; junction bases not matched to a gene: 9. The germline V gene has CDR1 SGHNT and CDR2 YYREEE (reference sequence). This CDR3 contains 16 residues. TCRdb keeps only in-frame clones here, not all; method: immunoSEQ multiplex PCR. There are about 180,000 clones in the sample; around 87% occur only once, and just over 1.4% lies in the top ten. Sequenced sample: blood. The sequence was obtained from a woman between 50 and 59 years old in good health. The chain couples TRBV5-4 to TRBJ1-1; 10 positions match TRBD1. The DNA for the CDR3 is TGTGCCAGCAGCTTGGGTATCTGGGACAGGGGAAATGAAGCTTTCTTT. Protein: CASSLGIWDRGNEAFF.